This T cell receptor (beta chain) was profiled in a study of shared clonotypes between healthy human individuals. Study context: A couple of women and three men aged 18 to 49 made up the donors. Findings of the study overall: What naive subsets generally showed was a larger estimated richness than memory subsets showed. Few donors limited the genetic and exposure-history diversity represented.

Regarding this clone: Its antigen is unidentified.

The donor population consisted of healthy HIV-negative adults with no recent acute infections or vaccinations. Libraries were prepared by immunoSEQ multiplex PCR; TCRdb keeps only in-frame clonotypes and omits some of them. This sample carries roughly 2 million clones, more than 90% of them seen once, and the ten largest clones take 0.13%. What was sequenced was naive CD4+ T cells sorted from blood. Sample subset: CD45RA+ positively selected. This clonotype was sampled from a young man in good health.

The CDR3 here is CASAPQGGTQPQHF. The CDR3 coding sequence is TGTGCCAGCGCCCCCCAGGGGGGGACTCAGCCCCAGCATTTT. This chain links TRBV5-5 with TRBJ1-5, with 7 bases fitting TRBD1. Germline V gene lookup returns CDR1 SGHKS and CDR2 YYEKEE (reference sequence). The CDR3 is 14 amino acids. With 7 bases clipped from V and 6 bases from J, the junction kept 10 bases outside the gene matches.